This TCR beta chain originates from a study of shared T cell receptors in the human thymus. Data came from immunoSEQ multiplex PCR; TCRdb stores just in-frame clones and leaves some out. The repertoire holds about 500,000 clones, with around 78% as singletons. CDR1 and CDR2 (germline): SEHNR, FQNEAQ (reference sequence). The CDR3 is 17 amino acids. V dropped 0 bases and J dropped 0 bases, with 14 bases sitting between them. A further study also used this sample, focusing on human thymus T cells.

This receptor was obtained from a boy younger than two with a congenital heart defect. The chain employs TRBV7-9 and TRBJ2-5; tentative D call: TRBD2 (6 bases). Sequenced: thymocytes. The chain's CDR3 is CASSLASTRRDQETQYF. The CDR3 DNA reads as TGTGCCAGCAGCTTAGCATCTACTAGGAGGGACCAAGAGACCCAGTACTTC.